A selection of T cell receptor beta chains follows, all from one sample in a study of Ad26.COV2.S vaccination and SARS-CoV-2 variants. Only in-frame clones appear in the TCRdb table, and some are missing; sequencing was by immunoSEQ multiplex PCR. The table has roughly 400,000 clones, roughly 90% seen once. This specimen was peripheral blood, taken in a trial of Ad26.COV2.S vaccine versus placebo. The receptors were sampled from a person between 18 and 60 years old who received the Ad26.COV2.S COVID-19 vaccine or a placebo. The CDR3 runs from the conserved cysteine through the conserved F or W. D genes are given only for firm matches. Size tells how often a clone was seen (once, few, many) or the class of an expanded clone, and some rows leave it out.

CDR3nt	CDR3aa	j_gene	d_gene	v_gene	abundance
TGTGCCAGCAGGCATCCCTCGGGGACAGGGGGCGCGGCCCAGTTCTTC	CASRHPSGTGGAAQFF	TRBJ2-1	TRBD1	TRBV5-5	-
TGCAGTTCGGACAGTCAAGAGACCCAGTACTTC	CSSDSQETQYF	TRBJ2-5	-	TRBV20-1	-
TGTGCCAGCAGCTTTAGGAGCGAGCAGTACTTC	CASSFRSEQYF	TRBJ2-7	-	TRBV5-6	many
TGTGCCAGCAGCCAAGACCATAGTCGGAGTGAGCAGTTCTTC	CASSQDHSRSEQFF	TRBJ2-1	-	TRBV3-1/TRBV3-2	-
TGTGCCTGGAGTGTACAGGGGGCCACTGAAGCTTTCTTT	CAWSVQGATEAFF	TRBJ1-1	TRBD1	TRBV30	-
TGTGCCAGCAGTTACTCAGCAGACCTTGAAGCTTTCTTT	CASSYSADLEAFF	TRBJ1-1	-	TRBV6-5	-
TGCGCCAGCAGCCCCGGGCCAGCAATTGCGCAGTATTTT	CASSPGPAIAQYF	TRBJ2-3	-	TRBV10-1	-
TGTGCCAGCAGTGTGCACCGTTCGACTAATTCACCCCTCCACTTT	CASSVHRSTNSPLHF	TRBJ1-6	-	TRBV28	-
TGTGCCAGCAGCTTAAACAGTCAAGAGACCCAGTACTTC	CASSLNSQETQYF	TRBJ2-5	-	TRBV7-9	-
TGCGCCAGCAGCTTGCCGGGACTAGCGGGACAAGAGACCCAGTACTTC	CASSLPGLAGQETQYF	TRBJ2-5	TRBD2	TRBV5-1	-
TGTGCCAGCAGTTTATCCGGTTGGCCTGATAATGAAAAACTGTTTTTT	CASSLSGWPDNEKLFF	TRBJ1-4	-	TRBV27	-
TGTGCCAGCAGCCAAGATCTTAAGGAGCGGGGGGACCTACTCGCGCGAGACGAGCAGTACTTC	CASSQDLKERGDLLARDEQYF	TRBJ2-7	TRBD2	TRBV14	-
TGCGCCAGCAGCGGTAGCTCCTACGAGCAGTACTTC	CASSGSSYEQYF	TRBJ2-7	-	TRBV5-1	-
TGTGCCAGCAGCTCCACGGACGTCGGGGCTTCGAACACCGGGGAGCTGTTTTTT	CASSSTDVGASNTGELFF	TRBJ2-2	-	TRBV7-9	-
TGCGCCAGCAGCCAAGTACTAGCGGCGAACACCGGGGAGCTGTTTTTT	CASSQVLAANTGELFF	TRBJ2-2	TRBD2	TRBV4-3	-